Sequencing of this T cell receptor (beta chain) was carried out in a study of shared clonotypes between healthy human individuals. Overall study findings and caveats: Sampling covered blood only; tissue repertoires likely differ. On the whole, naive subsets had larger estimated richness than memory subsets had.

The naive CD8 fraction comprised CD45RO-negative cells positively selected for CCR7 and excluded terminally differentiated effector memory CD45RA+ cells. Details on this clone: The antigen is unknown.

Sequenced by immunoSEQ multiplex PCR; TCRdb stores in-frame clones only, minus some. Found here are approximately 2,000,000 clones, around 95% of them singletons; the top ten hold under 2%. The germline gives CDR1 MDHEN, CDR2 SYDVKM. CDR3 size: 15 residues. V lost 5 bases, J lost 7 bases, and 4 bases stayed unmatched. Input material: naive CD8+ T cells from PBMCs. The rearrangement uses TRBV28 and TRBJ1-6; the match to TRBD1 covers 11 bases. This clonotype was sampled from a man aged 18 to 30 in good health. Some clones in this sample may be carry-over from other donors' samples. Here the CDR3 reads CASSTGTGGNSPLHF. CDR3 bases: TGTGCCAGCAGTACCGGGACAGGGGGAAATTCACCCCTCCACTTT.